This TCR beta chain was obtained from a study of cytotoxic CD8 clonotypes in ibrutinib-treated CLL. CDR1 is SGHTS and CDR2 is YDEGEE in the germline V gene. This CDR3 contains 13 residues. Trimming took off 4 bases at V and 3 bases at J, with 11 bases between the two ends. Generated by immunoSEQ multiplex PCR, the TCRdb table keeps only in-frame clones and is missing some. This table holds about 68,000 clones, 68% found once. The sample here was PBMCs, taken after 12 months of ibrutinib treatment. The J gene is TRBJ2-7, the V gene TRBV5-8; D is undetermined. This sequence originates from a human donor with chronic lymphocytic leukemia. The CDR3 loop is CASSHLVGYEQYF. Here the CDR3 DNA reads TGTGCCAGCAGCCACCTCGTCGGCTACGAGCAGTACTTC.